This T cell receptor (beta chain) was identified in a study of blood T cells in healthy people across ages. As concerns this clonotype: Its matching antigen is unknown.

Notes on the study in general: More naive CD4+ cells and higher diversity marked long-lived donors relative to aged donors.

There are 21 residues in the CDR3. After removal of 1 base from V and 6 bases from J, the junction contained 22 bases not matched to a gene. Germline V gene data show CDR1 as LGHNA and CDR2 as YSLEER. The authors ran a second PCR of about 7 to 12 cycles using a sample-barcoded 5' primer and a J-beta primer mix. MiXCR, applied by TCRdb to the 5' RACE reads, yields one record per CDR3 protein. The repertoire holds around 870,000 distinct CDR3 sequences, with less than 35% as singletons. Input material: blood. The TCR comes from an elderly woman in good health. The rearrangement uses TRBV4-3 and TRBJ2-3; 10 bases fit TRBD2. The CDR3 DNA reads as TGCGCCAGCAGCCAAGGGATATATCAGCGGGGGGGAAATACGATTACGGATACGCAGTATTTT. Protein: CASSQGIYQRGGNTITDTQYF.